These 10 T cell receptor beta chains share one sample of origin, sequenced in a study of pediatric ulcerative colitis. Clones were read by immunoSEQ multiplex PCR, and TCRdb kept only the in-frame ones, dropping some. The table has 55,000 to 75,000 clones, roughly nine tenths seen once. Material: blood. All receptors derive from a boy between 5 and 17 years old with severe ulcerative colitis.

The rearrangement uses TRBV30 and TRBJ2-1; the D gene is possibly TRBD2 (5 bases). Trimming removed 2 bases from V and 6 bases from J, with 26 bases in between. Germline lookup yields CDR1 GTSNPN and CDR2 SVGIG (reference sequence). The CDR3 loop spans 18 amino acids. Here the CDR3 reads CAWSSETNPGPKLNEQFF. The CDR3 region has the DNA TGTGCCTGGAGTTCGGAGACTAACCCGGGCCCCAAGCTCAATGAGCAGTTCTTC.

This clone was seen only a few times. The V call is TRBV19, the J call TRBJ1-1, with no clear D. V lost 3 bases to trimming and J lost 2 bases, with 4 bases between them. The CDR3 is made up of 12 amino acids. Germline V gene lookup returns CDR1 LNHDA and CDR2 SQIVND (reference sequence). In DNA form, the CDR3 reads TGTGCCAGTAGTATGGGAAACACTGAAGCTTTCTTT. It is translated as CASSMGNTEAFF. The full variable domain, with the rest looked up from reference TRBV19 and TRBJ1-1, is DGGITQSPKYLFRKEGQNVTLSCEQNLNHDAMYWYRQDPGQGLRLIYYSQIVNDFQKGDIAEGYSVSREKKESFPLTVTSAQKNPTAFYLCASSMGNTEAFFGQGTRLTVV.

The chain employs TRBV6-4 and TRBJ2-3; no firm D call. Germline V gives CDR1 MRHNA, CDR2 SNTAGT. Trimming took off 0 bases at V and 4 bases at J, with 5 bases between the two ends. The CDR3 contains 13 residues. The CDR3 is CASSDSSPDTQYF. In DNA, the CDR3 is TGTGCCAGCAGTGACTCTAGCCCAGATACGCAGTATTTT.

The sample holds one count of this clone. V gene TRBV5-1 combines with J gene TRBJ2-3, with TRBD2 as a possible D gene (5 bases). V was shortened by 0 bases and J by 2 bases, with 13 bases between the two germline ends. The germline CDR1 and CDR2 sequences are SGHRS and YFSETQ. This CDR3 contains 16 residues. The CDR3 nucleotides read TGCGCCAGCAGCTTGGCTGGCGGGTATCCCACAGATACGCAGTATTTT. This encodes CASSLAGGYPTDTQYF.

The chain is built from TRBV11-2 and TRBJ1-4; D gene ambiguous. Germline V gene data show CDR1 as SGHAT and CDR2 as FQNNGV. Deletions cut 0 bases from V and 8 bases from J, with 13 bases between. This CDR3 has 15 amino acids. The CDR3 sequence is CASSLEYRRGEKLFF. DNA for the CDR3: TGTGCCAGCAGCTTAGAGTACCGTCGTGGGGAAAAACTGTTTTTT.

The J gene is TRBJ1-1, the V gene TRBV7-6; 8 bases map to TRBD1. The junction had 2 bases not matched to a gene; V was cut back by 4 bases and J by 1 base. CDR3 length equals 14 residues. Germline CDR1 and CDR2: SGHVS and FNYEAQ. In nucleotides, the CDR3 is TGTGCCAGCAGCTCAGGGACAGGGAACACTGAAGCTTTCTTT. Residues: CASSSGTGNTEAFF. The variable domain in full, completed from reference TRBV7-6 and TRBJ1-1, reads GAGVSQSPRYKVTKRGQDVALRCDPISGHVSLYWYRQALGQGPEFLTYFNYEAQQDKSGLPNDRFSAERPEGSISTLTIQRTEQRDSAMYRCASSSGTGNTEAFFGQGTRLTVV.

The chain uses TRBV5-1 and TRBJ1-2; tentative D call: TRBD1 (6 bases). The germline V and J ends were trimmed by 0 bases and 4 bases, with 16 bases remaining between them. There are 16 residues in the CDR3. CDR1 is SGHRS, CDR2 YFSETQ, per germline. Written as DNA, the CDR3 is TGCGCCAGCAGCTTGGGAGCGGGGGCCGGTGCCTATGGCTACACCTTC. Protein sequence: CASSLGAGAGAYGYTF.

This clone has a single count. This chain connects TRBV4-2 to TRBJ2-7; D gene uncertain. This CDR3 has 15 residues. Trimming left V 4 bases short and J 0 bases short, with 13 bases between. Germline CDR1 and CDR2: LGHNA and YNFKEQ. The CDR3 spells CASSPPEVSSYEQYF. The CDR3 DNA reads TGTGCCAGCAGCCCGCCCGAGGTTAGCTCCTACGAGCAGTACTTC.

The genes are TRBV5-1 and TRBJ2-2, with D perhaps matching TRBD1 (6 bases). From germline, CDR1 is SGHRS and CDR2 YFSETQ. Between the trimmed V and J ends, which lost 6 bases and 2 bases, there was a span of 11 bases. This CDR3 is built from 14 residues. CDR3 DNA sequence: TGCGCCAGCAAAGTAGGGGGTAACACCGGGGAGCTGTTTTTT. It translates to CASKVGGNTGELFF.

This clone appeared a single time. CDR3 nucleotide sequence: TGTGCCAGCAGCCAATTACCGGGCCCCGAAGAGACCCAGTACTTC. This codes for CASSQLPGPEETQYF. The chain uses TRBV11-2 and TRBJ2-5; D gene uncertain. Germline V gives CDR1 SGHAT, CDR2 FQNNGV. The CDR3 is 15 amino acids. V lost 5 bases, J lost 3 bases, and 16 bases lay in between.